This is a list of T cell receptor beta chains from one sample in a study of PD-L1 blockade in urothelial cancer. Some clones are missing from TCRdb's copy, which holds only in-frame ones; the method was immunoSEQ multiplex PCR. The data contain about 95,000 clones, around nine tenths of them singletons. The starting material was PBMCs, obtained around atezolizumab (anti-PD-L1) treatment. The receptors shown here come from a man aged 60 to 75 with urothelial cancer. The CDR3 runs from the conserved cysteine through the conserved F or W. The D gene is left open where the match is weak. Size values are once, few and many counts, or a class for expanded clones, and some rows have none.

14 TRBJ1-2 TRBV7-3 - - TGTGCCAGCAGCCCAGGGGTGATCGCAGGTGGCTACACCTTC CASSPGVIAGGYTF
14 TRBJ1-2 TRBV6-5 TRBD1 - TGTGCCAGTAGCCCGAAGACAGGGCTGGGTGGCTACACCTTC CASSPKTGLGGYTF
12 TRBJ2-6 TRBV12-5 - - TGTGCTAGTGGTTTGGTTGAGGGCAATCTGACTTTC CASGLVEGNLTF
16 TRBJ2-3 TRBV30 - - TGTGCCTGGAGTGGGGTAGCGGCCGTCATAGGGGATACGCAGTATTTT CAWSGVAAVIGDTQYF
14 TRBJ2-2 TRBV5-1 TRBD2 - TGCGCCAGCAGCTTCGGGGGGGCCGCCGGGGAGCTGTTTTTT CASSFGGAAGELFF
17 TRBJ2-5 TRBV18 TRBD1 - TGTGCCAGCTCGGACAGAACCTCCGGGACAGGAAAAGAGACCCAGTACTTC CASSDRTSGTGKETQYF
15 TRBJ1-3 TRBV28 - - TGTGCCAGCACCTTGGCCGACAGCTCTGGAAACACCATATATTTT CASTLADSSGNTIYF
15 TRBJ2-5 TRBV5-1 TRBD2 - TGCGCCAGCAGCCAACTGGGGGGGACTATGGAGACCCAGTACTTC CASSQLGGTMETQYF
15 TRBJ2-5 TRBV7-2 TRBD2 - TGTGCCAGCAGCATTAGCGGGAGTAGTGGAGAGACCCAGTACTTC CASSISGSSGETQYF
12 TRBJ2-7 TRBV2 TRBD1 - TGTGCCAGCATGGGACAGGCCTACGAGCAGTACTTC CASMGQAYEQYF
17 TRBJ1-3 TRBV11-2 - - TGTGCCAGCAGCTTATCCCCGACAGGACCCACTGGAAACACCATATATTTT CASSLSPTGPTGNTIYF
15 TRBJ2-7 TRBV6-6 - - TGTGCCAGCAGTTACTCGCCCGACAACTCCTACGAGCAGTACTTC CASSYSPDNSYEQYF
12 TRBJ2-7 TRBV5-1 - - TGCGCCAGCAGCTTTGACGAGGGCGAGCAGTACTTC CASSFDEGEQYF
11 TRBJ2-7 TRBV13 - - TGTGCCAGCAGCTTATTAAACGAGCAGTACTTC CASSLLNEQYF
13 TRBJ1-1 TRBV27 - - TGTGCCAGCAGTTTTAAGGGGAGGACTGAAGCTTTCTTT CASSFKGRTEAFF
16 TRBJ1-3 TRBV5-1 TRBD1 - TGCGCCAGCAGCCCGGGACAGGGAAGATCTGGAAACACCATATATTTT CASSPGQGRSGNTIYF
13 TRBJ1-2 TRBV6-1 - - TGTGCCAGCAGTGAACAGGAGGATACGGGCTACACCTTC CASSEQEDTGYTF
14 TRBJ2-7 TRBV11-2 - few TGTGCCAGCAGCTTAAATGTGGGGGCCCCCGAGCAGTACTTC CASSLNVGAPEQYF
14 TRBJ2-7 TRBV6-6 TRBD1 - TGTGCCAGCAGCCTGGGACAGAACTCCTACGAGCAGTACTTC CASSLGQNSYEQYF
15 TRBJ2-1 TRBV9 TRBD2 - TGTGCCAGCAGCCCGACTAGCGGGCAGCACAATGAGCAGTTCTTC CASSPTSGQHNEQFF
14 TRBJ2-5 TRBV5-4 TRBD2 - TGTGCCAGCAGCTCCGGAGCGGGGGAAGGGACCCAGTACTTC CASSSGAGEGTQYF
15 TRBJ2-7 TRBV19 TRBD1 - TGTGCCAGTATCGATGGGACAGGGAGCGACCACGAGCAGTACTTC CASIDGTGSDHEQYF
17 TRBJ2-5 TRBV30 TRBD2 - TGTGCCTGGGCCAGCCTAGTAGCGGGGAGTCATCAAGAGACCCAGTACTTC CAWASLVAGSHQETQYF
14 TRBJ2-3 TRBV28 - - TGTGCCACCACAGGATGGCCGGGCACAGATACGCAGTATTTT CATTGWPGTDTQYF
16 TRBJ2-3 TRBV5-1 TRBD2 - TGCGCCAGCAGCTTGTCAACGGGGGGTAGCACAGATACGCAGTATTTT CASSLSTGGSTDTQYF
12 TRBJ2-7 TRBV28 TRBD2 - TGTGCCAGCAGTTTATGGGGGACTAGGTTGTACTTC CASSLWGTRLYF